This T cell receptor beta chain was recovered during a study of neurological immune-mediated disorders. Study outcomes and limitations: Sharing of CDR3 amino acid sequences among expanded clones across subjects was absent, suggesting private repertoires in all groups.

Comment on this clonotype: Its antigen is currently unknown.

Germline values: CDR1 LNHDA, CDR2 SQIVND (reference sequence). The V gene lost 5 bases and the J gene lost 0 bases, with 12 bases spanning the gap. This CDR3 contains 15 residues. Synthesis of cDNA was carried out by template-switch 5'RACE. The reaction used 10-nucleotide random UMIs. A single record per CDR3 protein comes from TCRdb applying MiXCR to the 5' RACE reads. The data show approximately 40,000 distinct CDR3 sequences, 20% to 25% seen once. Described time point: technical triplicate 3. Preparation of the unsorted libraries drew on 2 million PBMCs stored at -80 C. This clonotype was obtained from a man aged 55 to 70 with HTLV-1-associated myelopathy (HAM/TSP). The sample comprised PBMCs. The genes are TRBV19 and TRBJ2-3; D could derive from TRBD1 or TRBD2 (5 bases each). The CDR3 DNA follows: TGTGCCAGTAGTCTTGGGACGACCAGCACAGATACGCAGTATTTT. Amino acids: CASSLGTTSTDTQYF.